This entry concerns a single TCR beta chain. Its target is unknown. This sample is drawn from a study of T cell responses to AZD1222 COVID-19 vaccine. Study findings and constraints: Clonal diversity was possibly underestimated, and white British individuals and females predominated among donors. Regions 160-218 and 743-854 held dominance among vaccine-associated CD4 TCRs, which spanned spike.

Germline V gene lookup returns CDR1 SGHAT and CDR2 FQNNGV. There are 14 residues in the CDR3. With 3 bases clipped from V and 5 bases from J, the junction kept 5 bases outside the gene matches. Using immunoSEQ multiplex PCR, the repertoire was profiled, and TCRdb retains in-frame clones only, with some absent. The table lists 75,000 to 85,000 clones, about 74% of them singletons. J is TRBJ2-7 and V is TRBV11-2, with 9 bases lining up with TRBD1. The sequencing used peripheral blood, collected 28 days after the second dose of the MenACWY control vaccine. The sequence came from an adult who received the MenACWY meningococcal vaccine as a control. CDR3 region: CASSLGQGFDEQYF. CDR3 DNA sequence: TGTGCCAGCAGCTTGGGACAGGGTTTCGACGAGCAGTACTTC.